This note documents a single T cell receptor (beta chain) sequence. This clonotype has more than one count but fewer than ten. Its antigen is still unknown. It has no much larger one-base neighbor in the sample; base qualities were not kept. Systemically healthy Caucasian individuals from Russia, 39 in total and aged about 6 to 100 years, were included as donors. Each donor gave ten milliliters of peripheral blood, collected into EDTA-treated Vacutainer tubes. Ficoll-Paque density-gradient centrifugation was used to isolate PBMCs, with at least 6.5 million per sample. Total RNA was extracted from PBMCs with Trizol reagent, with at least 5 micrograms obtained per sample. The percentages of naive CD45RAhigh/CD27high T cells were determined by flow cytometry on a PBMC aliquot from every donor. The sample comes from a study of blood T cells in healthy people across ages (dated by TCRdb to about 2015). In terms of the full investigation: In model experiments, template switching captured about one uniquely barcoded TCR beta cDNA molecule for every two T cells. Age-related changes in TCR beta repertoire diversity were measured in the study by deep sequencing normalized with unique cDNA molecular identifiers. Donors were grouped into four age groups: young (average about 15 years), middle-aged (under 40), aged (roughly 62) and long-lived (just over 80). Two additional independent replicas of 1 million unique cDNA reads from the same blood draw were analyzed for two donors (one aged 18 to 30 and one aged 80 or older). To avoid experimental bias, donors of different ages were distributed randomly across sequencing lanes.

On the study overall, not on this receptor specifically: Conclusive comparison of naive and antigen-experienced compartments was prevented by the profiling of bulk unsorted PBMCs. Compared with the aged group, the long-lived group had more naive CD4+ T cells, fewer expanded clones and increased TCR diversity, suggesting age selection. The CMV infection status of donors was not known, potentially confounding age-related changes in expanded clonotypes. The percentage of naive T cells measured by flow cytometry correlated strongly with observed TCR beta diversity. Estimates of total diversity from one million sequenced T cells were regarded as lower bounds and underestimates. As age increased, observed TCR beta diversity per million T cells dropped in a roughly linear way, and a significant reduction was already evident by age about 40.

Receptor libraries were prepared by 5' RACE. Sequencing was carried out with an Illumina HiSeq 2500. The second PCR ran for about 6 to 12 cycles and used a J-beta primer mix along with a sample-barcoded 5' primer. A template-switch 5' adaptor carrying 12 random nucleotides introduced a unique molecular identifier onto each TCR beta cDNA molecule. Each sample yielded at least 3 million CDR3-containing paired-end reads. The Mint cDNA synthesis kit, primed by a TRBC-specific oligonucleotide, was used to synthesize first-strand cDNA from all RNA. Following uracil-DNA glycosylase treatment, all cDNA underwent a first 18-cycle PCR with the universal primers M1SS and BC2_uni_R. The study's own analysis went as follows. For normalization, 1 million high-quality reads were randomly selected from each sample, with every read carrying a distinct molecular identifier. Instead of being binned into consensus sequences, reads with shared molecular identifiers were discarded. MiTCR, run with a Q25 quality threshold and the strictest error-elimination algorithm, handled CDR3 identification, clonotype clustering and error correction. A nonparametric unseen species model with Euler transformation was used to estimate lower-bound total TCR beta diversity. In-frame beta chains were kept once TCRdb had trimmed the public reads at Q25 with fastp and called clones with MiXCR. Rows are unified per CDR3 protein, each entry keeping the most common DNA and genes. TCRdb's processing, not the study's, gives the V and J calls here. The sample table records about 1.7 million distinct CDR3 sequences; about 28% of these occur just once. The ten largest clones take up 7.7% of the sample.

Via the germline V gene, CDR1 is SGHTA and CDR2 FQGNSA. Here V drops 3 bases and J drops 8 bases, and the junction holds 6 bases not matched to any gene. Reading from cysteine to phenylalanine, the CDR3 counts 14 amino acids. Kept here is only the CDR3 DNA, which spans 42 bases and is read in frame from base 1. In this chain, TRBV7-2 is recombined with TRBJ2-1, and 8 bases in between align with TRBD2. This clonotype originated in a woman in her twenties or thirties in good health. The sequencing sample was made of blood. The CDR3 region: CASSFRRGGHEQFF. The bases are TGTGCCAGCAGCTTTCGACGGGGGGGCCATGAGCAGTTCTTC.